The next 13 T cell receptor beta chains were all read from a single sample in a study of cytotoxic CD8 clonotypes in ibrutinib-treated CLL. Sequencing used immunoSEQ multiplex PCR; TCRdb keeps in-frame clones, though not all of them. The data hold more than 85,000 clones, with around 77% observed a single time. The sample was PBMCs, taken after 24 months of ibrutinib treatment. The receptors were gathered from a human donor with chronic lymphocytic leukemia.

This chain connects TRBV5-6 to TRBJ2-5; 12 bases line up with TRBD1. V shed 3 bases and J 11 bases; nucleotides not matched to a gene: 14. There are 16 residues in the CDR3. CDR1 and CDR2 (germline): SGHDT, YYEEEE. CDR3: CASSSGTGTGGLYQYF. For the CDR3, the DNA is TGTGCCAGCAGCTCGGGAACCGGGACAGGGGGCCTATATCAGTACTTC.

This chain joins TRBV28 and TRBJ2-2, with TRBD2 matching 11 bases. From germline, CDR1 is MDHEN and CDR2 SYDVKM. V trimming: 5 bases; J trimming: 1 base; junction bases outside the gene matches: 6. The CDR3 contains 17 residues. The CDR3 loop reads CASSRSGLAGNTGELFF. Here the CDR3 DNA reads TGTGCCAGCAGTCGGTCAGGACTAGCGGGGAACACCGGGGAGCTGTTTTTT.

This clone showed up just once. The rearrangement joins TRBV18 to TRBJ1-4, with D perhaps matching TRBD1 (5 bases). The germline CDR1 and CDR2 sequences are KGHSH and LQKENI. The V end was cut by 2 bases, the J end by 8 bases, with 15 bases between. The CDR3 totals 15 residues. CDR3 nucleotide sequence: TGTGCCAGCTCACCAAGGGACTTCCCCCGAGAAAAACTGTTTTTT. Its protein product is CASSPRDFPREKLFF.

The chain joins TRBV18 to TRBJ1-2; 7 positions match TRBD1. This CDR3 is 14 amino acids long. Trimming took 3 bases from V and 9 from J; bases not matched to a gene: 10. Germline CDR1 and CDR2: KGHSH and LQKENI. CDR3: CASSPRDSGVSYTF. The CDR3 DNA is TGTGCCAGCTCACCTCGGGACAGCGGAGTAAGCTACACCTTC.

The chain is built from TRBV7-9 and TRBJ1-5, with TRBD1 identical over 11 bases. In germline, CDR1 is SEHNR, CDR2 FQNEAQ (reference sequence). This CDR3 comprises 16 residues. V shed 4 bases and J 5 bases; nucleotides not matched to a gene: 7. The CDR3 loop is CASSSYGQGAYQPQHF. As DNA, the CDR3 is TGTGCCAGCAGCTCCTACGGACAGGGGGCTTATCAGCCCCAGCATTTT. The full variable domain, with the rest looked up from reference TRBV7-9 and TRBJ1-5, is DTGVSQNPRHKITKRGQNVTFRCDPISEHNRLYWYRQTLGQGPEFLTYFQNEAQLEKSRLLSDRFSAERPKGSFSTLEIQRTEQGDSAMYLCASSSYGQGAYQPQHFGDGTRLSIL.

The V call is TRBV5-1, the J call TRBJ2-1, with D possibly TRBD2 on 5 matching bases. This CDR3 region has 15 residues. The V gene's germline CDR1 is SGHRS and CDR2 YFSETQ. V was clipped by 0 bases and J by 0 bases, with 7 bases between them. Written as DNA, the CDR3 is TGCGCCAGCAGCTTGGTTGGGAGCTCCTACAATGAGCAGTTCTTC. Translated, it gives CASSLVGSSYNEQFF.

This clone was detected only once. The chain couples TRBV28 to TRBJ2-2; no definite D call. V lost 7 bases and J 4 bases, leaving 13 bases between the germline ends. Germline assignment: CDR1 MDHEN and CDR2 SYDVKM. CDR3 length: 14 residues. The CDR3 nucleotides are TGTGCCAGCACTCTAAGGGTGTTCACCGGGGAGCTGTTTTTT. It specifies CASTLRVFTGELFF. Complete variable domain (other parts from reference TRBV28 and TRBJ2-2): DVKVTQSSRYLVKRTGEKVFLECVQDMDHENMFWYRQDPGLGLRLIYFSYDVKMKEKGDIPEGYSVSREKKERFSLILESASTNQTSMYLCASTLRVFTGELFFGEGSRLTVL.

This clone has a single count. J is TRBJ1-1 and V is TRBV6-5, with D uncertain. Deletions cut 6 bases from V and 1 base from J, with 9 bases between. CDR3 length equals 13 residues. CDR1 and CDR2 from the germline V gene are MNHEY and SVGAGI. CDR3 residues: CASRLTRNTEAFF. The CDR3 nucleotides are TGTGCCAGCAGGTTAACCCGGAACACTGAAGCTTTCTTT.

This clone has only a few counts. V is TRBV5-1 and J is TRBJ2-1; TRBD2 agrees at 10 bases. Germline CDR1 reads SGHRS; CDR2 reads YFSETQ. Trimming cost V 1 base and J 7 bases; bases outside gene matches: 5. This CDR3 comprises 15 residues. The CDR3 region has the DNA TGCGCCAGCAGCTTGTCCCTAGCGGGAGAAAATGAGCAGTTCTTC. Protein product: CASSLSLAGENEQFF.

CDR3 sequence reads: CASTNRGAGANVLTF. The CDR3 bases are TGTGCCAGCACCAACAGGGGAGCAGGGGCCAACGTCCTGACTTTC. V is TRBV27 and J is TRBJ2-6; TRBD1 matches at 7 bases. The CDR3 totals 15 residues. Germline V gene data show CDR1 as MNHEY and CDR2 as SMNVEV (reference sequence). V lost 7 bases to trimming and J lost 4 bases; unmatched junction nucleotides: 7.

The CDR3 DNA is TGCAGCGTCCTCGAGGGCAGGGGCTATGGCTACACCTTC. As protein: CSVLEGRGYGYTF. The J gene is TRBJ1-2, the V gene TRBV29-1, with D tentatively TRBD1 (6 bases). Trimming cost V 6 bases and J 4 bases, with 15 bases left between them. In germline, CDR1 is SQVTM, CDR2 ANQGSEA. The CDR3 has 13 amino acids.

V gene TRBV4-1 combines with J gene TRBJ2-2, with no clear D. The CDR3 consists of 14 residues. Between the trimmed V and J ends, which lost 0 bases and 7 bases, there was a span of 9 bases. Germline loops: CDR1 MGHRA, CDR2 YSYEKL. The CDR3 is CASSQDKPLGELFF. The CDR3 nucleotides read TGCGCCAGCAGCCAAGATAAACCTCTCGGGGAGCTGTTTTTT.

The V gene is TRBV6-5, the J gene TRBJ2-7; D uncertain. Germline V gene sequence: CDR1 MNHEY, CDR2 SVGAGI. V lost 2 bases and J lost 2, with 13 bases in between. The CDR3 covers 15 residues. The chain's CDR3 is CASSYTTIGTYEQYF. CDR3 nucleotide sequence: TGTGCCAGCAGTTACACCACGATAGGCACCTACGAGCAGTACTTC.